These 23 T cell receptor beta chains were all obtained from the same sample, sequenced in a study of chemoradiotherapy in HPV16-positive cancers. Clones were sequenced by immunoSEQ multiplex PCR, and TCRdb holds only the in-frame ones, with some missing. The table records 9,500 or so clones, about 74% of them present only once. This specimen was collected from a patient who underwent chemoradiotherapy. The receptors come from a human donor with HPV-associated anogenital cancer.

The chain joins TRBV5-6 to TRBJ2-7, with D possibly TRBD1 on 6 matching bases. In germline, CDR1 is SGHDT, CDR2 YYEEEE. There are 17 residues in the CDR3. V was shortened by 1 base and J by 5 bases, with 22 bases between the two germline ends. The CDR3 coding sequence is TGTGCCAGCAGCTTGTTGTTCCCGGGTCAGGGGAAGAACGAGCAGTACTTC. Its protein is CASSLLFPGQGKNEQYF.

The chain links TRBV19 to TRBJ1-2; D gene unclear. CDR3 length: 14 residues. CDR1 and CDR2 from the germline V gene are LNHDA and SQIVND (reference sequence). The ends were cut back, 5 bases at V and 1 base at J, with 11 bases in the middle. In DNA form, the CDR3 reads TGTGCCAGTAGTGCTCGGGCCAATAACTATGGCTACACCTTC. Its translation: CASSARANNYGYTF.

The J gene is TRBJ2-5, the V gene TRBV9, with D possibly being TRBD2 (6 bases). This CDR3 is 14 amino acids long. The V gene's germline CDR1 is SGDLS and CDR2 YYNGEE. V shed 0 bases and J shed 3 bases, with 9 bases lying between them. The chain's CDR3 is CASSVDAGKETQYF. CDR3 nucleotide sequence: TGTGCCAGCAGCGTAGACGCGGGGAAAGAGACCCAGTACTTC.

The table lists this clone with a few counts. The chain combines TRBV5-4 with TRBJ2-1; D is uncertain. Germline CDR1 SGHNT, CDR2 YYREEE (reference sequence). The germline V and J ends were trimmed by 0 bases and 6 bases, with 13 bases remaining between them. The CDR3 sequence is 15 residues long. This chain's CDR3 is CASSLAEFEGNEQFF. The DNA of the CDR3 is TGTGCCAGCAGCTTGGCCGAGTTCGAAGGCAATGAGCAGTTCTTC.

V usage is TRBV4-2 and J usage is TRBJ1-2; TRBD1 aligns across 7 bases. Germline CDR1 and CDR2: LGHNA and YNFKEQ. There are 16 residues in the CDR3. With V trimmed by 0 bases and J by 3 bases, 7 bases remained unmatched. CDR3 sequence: CASSQDTTQGHYGYTF. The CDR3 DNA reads TGTGCCAGCAGCCAAGATACAACACAGGGGCACTATGGCTACACCTTC.

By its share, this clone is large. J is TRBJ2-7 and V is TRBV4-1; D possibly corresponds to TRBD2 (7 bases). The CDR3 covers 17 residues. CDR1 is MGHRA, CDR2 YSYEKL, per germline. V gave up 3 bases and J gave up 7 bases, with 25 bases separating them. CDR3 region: CASSQGEGELGAGEQYF. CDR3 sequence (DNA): TGCGCCAGCAGCCAGGGGGAGGGGGAACTGGGTGCAGGTGAGCAGTACTTC.

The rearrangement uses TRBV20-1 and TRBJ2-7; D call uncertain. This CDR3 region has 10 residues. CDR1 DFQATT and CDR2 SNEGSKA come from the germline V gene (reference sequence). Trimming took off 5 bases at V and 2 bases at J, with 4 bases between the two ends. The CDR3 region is CSASPYEQYF. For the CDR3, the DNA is TGCAGTGCTTCCCCCTACGAGCAGTACTTC.

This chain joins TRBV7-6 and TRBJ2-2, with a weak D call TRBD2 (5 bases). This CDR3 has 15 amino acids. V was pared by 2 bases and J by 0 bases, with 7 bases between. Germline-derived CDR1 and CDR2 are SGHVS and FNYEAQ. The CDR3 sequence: CASSLLGANTGELFF. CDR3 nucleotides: TGTGCCAGCAGCTTATTGGGAGCGAACACCGGGGAGCTGTTTTTT.

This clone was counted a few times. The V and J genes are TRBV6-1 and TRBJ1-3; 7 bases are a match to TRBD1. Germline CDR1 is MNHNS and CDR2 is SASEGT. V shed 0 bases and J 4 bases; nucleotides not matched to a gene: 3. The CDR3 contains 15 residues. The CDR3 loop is CASSEAETGGNTIYF. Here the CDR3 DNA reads TGTGCCAGCAGTGAAGCTGAGACAGGGGGAAACACCATATATTTT.

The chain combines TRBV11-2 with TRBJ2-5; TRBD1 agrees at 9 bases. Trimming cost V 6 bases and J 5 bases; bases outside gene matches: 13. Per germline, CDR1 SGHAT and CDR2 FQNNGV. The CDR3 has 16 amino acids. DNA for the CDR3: TGTGCCAGCAGGATACCCGGACAGGGGAAGTGGGAGACCCAGTACTTC. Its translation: CASRIPGQGKWETQYF. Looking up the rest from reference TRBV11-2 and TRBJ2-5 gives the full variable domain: EAGVAQSPRYKIIEKRQSVAFWCNPISGHATLYWYQQILGQGPKLLIQFQNNGVVDDSQLPKDRFSAERLKGVDSTLKIQPAKLEDSAVYLCASRIPGQGKWETQYFGPGTRLLVL.

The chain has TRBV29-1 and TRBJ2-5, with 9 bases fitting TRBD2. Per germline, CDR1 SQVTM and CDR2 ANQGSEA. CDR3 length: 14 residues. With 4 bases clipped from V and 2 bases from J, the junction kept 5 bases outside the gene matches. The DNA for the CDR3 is TGCAGCGTTGCTAGCGGGAACGGGCAAGAGACCCAGTACTTC. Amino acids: CSVASGNGQETQYF.

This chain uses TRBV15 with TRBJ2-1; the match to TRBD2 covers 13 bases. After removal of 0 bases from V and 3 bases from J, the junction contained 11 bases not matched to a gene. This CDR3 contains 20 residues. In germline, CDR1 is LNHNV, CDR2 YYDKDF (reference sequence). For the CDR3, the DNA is TGTGCCACCAGCAGAGATCTGGTTGGACTAGCGGGAGAGAACTACAATGAGCAGTTCTTC. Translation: CATSRDLVGLAGENYNEQFF.

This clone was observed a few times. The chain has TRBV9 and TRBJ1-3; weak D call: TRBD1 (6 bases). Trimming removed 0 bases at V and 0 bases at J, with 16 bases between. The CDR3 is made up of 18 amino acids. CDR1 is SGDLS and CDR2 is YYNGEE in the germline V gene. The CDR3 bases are TGTGCCAGCAGCGTAGACCCCGGAACAGGGTCCTCTGGAAACACCATATATTTT. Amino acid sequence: CASSVDPGTGSSGNTIYF. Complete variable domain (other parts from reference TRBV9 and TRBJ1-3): DSGVTQTPKHLITATGQRVTLRCSPRSGDLSVYWYQQSLDQGLQFLIQYYNGEERAKGNILERFSAQQFPDLHSELNLSSLELGDSALYFCASSVDPGTGSSGNTIYFGEGSWLTVV.

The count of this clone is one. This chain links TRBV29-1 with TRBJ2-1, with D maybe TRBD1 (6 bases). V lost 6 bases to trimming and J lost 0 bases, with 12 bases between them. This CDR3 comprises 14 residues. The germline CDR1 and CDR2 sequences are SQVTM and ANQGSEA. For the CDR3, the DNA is TGCAGCGTAGACAGGCTTAGCTCCTACAATGAGCAGTTCTTC. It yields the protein CSVDRLSSYNEQFF.

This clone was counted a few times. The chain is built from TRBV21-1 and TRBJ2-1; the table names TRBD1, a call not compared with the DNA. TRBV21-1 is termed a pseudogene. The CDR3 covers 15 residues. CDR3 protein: CASSSMRTGGNEQFF. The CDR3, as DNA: TGTGCCAGCAGCTCAATGAGGACAGGAGGCAATGAGCAGTTCTTC.

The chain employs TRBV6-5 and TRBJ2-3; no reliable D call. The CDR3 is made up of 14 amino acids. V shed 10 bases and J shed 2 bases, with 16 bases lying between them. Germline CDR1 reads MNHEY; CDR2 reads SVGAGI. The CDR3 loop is CATTANPFTDTQYF. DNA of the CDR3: TGTGCCACAACTGCAAACCCCTTCACAGATACGCAGTATTTT.

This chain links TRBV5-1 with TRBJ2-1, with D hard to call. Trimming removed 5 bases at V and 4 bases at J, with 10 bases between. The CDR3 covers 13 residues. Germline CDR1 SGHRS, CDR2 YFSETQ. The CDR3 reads CASRAPGYNEQFF. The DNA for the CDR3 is TGCGCCAGCAGAGCCCCCGGATACAATGAGCAGTTCTTC.

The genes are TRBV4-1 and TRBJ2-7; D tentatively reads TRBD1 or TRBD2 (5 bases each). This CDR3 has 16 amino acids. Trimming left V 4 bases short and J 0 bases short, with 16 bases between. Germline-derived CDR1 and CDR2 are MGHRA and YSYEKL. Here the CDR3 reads CASSPKNRDASYEQYF. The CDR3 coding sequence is TGCGCCAGCAGCCCTAAGAACCGGGACGCCTCCTACGAGCAGTACTTC.

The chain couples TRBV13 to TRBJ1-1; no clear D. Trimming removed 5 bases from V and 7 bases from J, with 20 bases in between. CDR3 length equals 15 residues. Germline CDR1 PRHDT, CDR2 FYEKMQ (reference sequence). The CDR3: CASSLGIGVLSEAFF. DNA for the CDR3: TGTGCCAGCAGCCTGGGGATCGGGGTCCTTAGTGAAGCTTTCTTT.

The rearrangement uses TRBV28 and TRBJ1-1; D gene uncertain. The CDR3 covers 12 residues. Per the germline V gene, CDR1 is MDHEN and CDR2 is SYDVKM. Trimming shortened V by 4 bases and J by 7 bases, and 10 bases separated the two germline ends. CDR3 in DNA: TGTGCCAGCAGTTCCCGGACGGGTGAAGCTTTCTTT. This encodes CASSSRTGEAFF.

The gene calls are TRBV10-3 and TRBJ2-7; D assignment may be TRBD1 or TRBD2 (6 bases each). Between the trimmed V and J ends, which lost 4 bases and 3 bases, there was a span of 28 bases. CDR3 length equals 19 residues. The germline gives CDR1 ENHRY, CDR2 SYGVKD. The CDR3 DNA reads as TGTGCCATCAGTGGGAAGACAGGACATTCCTTGCACGGGAGCTACGAGCAGTACTTC. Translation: CAISGKTGHSLHGSYEQYF.

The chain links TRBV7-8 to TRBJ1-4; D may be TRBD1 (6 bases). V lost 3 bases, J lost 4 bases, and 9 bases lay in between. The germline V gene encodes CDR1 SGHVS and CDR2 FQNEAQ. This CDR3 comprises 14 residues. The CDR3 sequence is CASSFGQLNEKLFF. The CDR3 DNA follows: TGTGCCAGCAGCTTCGGACAGCTTAATGAAAAACTGTTTTTT.

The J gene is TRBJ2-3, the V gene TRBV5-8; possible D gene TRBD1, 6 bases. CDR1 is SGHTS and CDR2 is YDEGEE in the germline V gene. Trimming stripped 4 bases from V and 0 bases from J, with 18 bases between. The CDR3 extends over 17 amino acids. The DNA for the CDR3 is TGTGCCAGCAGCGAGCCATACAGGGACCCAAGCACAGATACGCAGTATTTT. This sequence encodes CASSEPYRDPSTDTQYF.